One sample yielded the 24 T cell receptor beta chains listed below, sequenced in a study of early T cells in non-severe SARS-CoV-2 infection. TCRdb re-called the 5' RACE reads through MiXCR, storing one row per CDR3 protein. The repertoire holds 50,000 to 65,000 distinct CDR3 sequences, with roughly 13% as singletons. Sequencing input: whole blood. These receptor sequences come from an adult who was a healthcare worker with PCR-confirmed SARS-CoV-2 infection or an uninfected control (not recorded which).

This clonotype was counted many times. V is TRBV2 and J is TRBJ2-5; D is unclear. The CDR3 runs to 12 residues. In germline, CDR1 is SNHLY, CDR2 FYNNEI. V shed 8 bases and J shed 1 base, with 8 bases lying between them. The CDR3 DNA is TGTGCCAGCCGGCAGACCCAAGAGACCCAGTACTTC. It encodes CASRQTQETQYF.

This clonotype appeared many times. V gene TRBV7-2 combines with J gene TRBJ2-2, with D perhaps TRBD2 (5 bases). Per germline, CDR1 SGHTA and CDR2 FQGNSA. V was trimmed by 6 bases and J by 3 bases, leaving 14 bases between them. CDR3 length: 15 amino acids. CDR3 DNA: TGTGCCAGCAGACTGGGAAGAGGGTACACCGGGGAGCTGTTTTTT. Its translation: CASRLGRGYTGELFF. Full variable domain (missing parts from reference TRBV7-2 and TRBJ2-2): GAGVSQSPSNKVTEKGKDVELRCDPISGHTALYWYRQSLGQGLEFLIYFQGNSAPDKSGLPSDRFSAERTGGSVSTLTIQRTQQEDSAVYLCASRLGRGYTGELFFGEGSRLTVL.

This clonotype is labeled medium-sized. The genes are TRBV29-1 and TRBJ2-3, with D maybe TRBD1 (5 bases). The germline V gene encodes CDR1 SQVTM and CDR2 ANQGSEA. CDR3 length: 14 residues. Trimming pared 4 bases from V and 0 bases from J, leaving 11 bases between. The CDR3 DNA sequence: TGCAGCGTTGCTAGGGGCACCAGCACAGATACGCAGTATTTT. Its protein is CSVARGTSTDTQYF.

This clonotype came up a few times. Here the CDR3 reads CASSPTGRRYEQYF. DNA of the CDR3: TGTGCCAGCAGCCCGACGGGACGGAGGTACGAGCAGTACTTC. This chain joins TRBV7-8 and TRBJ2-7, with D perhaps TRBD1 or TRBD2 (5 bases each). The CDR3 is 14 amino acids. The V gene lost 5 bases and the J gene lost 4 bases, with 15 bases spanning the gap. Germline V lookup: CDR1 SGHVS, CDR2 FQNEAQ.

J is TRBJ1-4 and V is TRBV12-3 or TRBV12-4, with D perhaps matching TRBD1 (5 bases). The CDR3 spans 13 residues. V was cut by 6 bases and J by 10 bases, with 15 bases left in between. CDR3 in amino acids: CASRHSGGVKLFF. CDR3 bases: TGTGCCAGCAGACACAGCGGAGGGGTAAAACTGTTTTTT.

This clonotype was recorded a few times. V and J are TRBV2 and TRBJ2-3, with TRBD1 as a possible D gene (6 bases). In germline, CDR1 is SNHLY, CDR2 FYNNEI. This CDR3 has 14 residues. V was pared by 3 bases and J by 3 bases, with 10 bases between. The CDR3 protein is CASSDFRGTDTQYF. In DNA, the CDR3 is TGTGCCAGCAGTGATTTCAGGGGTACAGATACGCAGTATTTT.

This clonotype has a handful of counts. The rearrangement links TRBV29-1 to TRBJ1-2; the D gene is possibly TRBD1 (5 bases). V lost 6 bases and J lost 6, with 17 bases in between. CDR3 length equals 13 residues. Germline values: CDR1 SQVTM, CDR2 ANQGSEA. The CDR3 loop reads CSVKQAPGHGYTF. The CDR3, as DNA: TGCAGCGTGAAACAGGCTCCGGGCCATGGCTACACCTTC.

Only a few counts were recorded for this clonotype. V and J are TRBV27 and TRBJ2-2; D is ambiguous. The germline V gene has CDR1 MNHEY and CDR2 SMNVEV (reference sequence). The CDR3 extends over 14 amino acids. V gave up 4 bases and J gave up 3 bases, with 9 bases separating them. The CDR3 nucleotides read TGTGCCAGCAGTTATGGAACCGACACCGGGGAGCTGTTTTTT. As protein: CASSYGTDTGELFF.

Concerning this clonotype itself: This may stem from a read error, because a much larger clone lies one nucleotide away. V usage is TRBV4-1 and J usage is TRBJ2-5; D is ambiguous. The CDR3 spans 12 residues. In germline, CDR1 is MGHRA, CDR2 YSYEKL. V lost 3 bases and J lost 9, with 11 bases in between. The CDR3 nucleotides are TGCGCCAGCAGCCACGTGGGTGAGTCCCAGTACTTC. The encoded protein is CASSHVGESQYF.

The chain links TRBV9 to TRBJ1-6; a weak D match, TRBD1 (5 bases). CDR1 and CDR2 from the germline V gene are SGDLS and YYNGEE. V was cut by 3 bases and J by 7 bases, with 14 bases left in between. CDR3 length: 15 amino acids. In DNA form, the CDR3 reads TGTGCCAGCAGCGCGCACCGGGACCCGAATTCACCCCTCCACTTT. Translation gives CASSAHRDPNSPLHF.

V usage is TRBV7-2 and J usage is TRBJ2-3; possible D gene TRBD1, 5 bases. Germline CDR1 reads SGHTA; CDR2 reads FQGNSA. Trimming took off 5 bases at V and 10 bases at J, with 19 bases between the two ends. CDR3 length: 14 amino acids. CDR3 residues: CASSQGPAPRAQYF. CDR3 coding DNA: TGTGCCAGCAGCCAGGGTCCGGCTCCCCGGGCGCAGTATTTT.

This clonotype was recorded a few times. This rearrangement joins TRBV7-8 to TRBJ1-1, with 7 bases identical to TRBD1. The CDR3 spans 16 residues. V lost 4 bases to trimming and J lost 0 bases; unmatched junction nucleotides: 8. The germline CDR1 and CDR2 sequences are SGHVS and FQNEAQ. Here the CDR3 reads CASSSQQGLMNTEAFF. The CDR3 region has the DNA TGTGCCAGCAGCTCTCAACAGGGGCTTATGAACACTGAAGCTTTCTTT.

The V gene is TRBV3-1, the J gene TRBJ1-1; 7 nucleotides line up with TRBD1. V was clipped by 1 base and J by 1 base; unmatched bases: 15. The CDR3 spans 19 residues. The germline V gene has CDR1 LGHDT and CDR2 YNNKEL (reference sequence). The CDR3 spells CASSQGGMWTGLENTEAFF. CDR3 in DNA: TGTGCCAGCAGCCAAGGCGGAATGTGGACAGGCCTAGAGAACACTGAAGCTTTCTTT.

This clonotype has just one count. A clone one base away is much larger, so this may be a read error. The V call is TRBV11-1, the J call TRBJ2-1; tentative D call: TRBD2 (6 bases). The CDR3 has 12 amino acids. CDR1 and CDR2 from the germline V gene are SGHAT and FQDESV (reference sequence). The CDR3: CAGSVSGNEQFF. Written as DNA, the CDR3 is TGTGCCGGCAGCGTTAGCGGCAATGAGCAGTTCTTC.

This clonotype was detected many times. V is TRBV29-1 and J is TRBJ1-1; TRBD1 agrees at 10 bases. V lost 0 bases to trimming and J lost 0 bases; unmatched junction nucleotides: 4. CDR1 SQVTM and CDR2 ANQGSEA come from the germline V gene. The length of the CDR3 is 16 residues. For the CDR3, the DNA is TGCAGCGTTGAAGAGGACAGGGGGTTCATGAACACTGAAGCTTTCTTT. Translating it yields CSVEEDRGFMNTEAFF.

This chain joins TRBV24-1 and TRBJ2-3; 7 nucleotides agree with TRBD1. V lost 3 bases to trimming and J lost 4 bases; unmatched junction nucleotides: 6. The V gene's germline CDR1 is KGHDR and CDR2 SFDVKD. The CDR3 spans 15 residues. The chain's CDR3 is CATSDNRDSPDTQYF. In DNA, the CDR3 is TGTGCCACCAGTGATAACCGGGACAGCCCAGATACGCAGTATTTT.

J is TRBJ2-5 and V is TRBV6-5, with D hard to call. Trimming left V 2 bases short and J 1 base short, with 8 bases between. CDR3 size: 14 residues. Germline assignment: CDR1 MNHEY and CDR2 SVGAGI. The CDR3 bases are TGTGCCAGCAGTTACGGGCCTTCCCAAGAGACCCAGTACTTC. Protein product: CASSYGPSQETQYF.

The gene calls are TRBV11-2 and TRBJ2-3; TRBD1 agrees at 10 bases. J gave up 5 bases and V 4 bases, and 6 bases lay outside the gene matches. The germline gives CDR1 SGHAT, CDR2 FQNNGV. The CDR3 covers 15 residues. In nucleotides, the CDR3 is TGTGCCAGCAGCTCCTCCCGGACAGGGGGAGATACGCAGTATTTT. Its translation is CASSSSRTGGDTQYF.

This chain's CDR3 is CAISESDRVRTDTQYF. In DNA, the CDR3 is TGTGCCATCAGTGAGTCGGACAGGGTTAGGACAGATACGCAGTATTTT. The chain has TRBV10-3 and TRBJ2-3; 8 nucleotides line up with TRBD1. This CDR3 contains 16 residues. The germline V gene has CDR1 ENHRY and CDR2 SYGVKD. The V segment lost 0 bases and the J segment 3 bases; nucleotides outside the gene matches: 5.

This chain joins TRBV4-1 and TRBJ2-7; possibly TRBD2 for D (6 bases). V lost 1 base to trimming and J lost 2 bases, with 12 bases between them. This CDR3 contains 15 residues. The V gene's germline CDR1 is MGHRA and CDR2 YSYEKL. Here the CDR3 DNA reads TGCGCCAGCAGCCAAGCTGCGACGGGAGCCTACGAGCAGTACTTC. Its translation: CASSQAATGAYEQYF.

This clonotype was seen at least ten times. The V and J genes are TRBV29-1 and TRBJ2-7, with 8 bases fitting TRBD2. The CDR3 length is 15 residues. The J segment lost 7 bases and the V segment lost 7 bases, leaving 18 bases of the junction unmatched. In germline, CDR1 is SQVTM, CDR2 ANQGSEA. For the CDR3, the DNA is TGCAGCGCCCGGAGCGGGGGCGTTTTAGGGAGGGAGCAGTACTTC. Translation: CSARSGGVLGREQYF.

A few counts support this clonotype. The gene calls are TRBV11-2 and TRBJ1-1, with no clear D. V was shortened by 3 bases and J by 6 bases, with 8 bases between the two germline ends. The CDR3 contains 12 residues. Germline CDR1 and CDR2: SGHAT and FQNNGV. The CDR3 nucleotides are TGTGCCAGCAGCTTCCCCCGGGCTGAAGCTTTCTTT. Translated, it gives CASSFPRAEAFF.

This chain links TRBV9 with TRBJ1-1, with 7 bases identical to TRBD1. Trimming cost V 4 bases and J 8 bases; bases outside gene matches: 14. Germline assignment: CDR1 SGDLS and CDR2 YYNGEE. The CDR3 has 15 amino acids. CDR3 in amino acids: CASSPPRATGPEAFF. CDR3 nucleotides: TGTGCCAGCAGCCCCCCGAGGGCGACAGGGCCAGAAGCTTTCTTT.

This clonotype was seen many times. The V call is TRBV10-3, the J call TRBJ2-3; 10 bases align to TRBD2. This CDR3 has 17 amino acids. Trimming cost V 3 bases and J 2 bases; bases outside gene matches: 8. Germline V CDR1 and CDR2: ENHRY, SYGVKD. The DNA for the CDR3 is TGTGCCATCAGTGACACTAGGACTAGCGGAAACACAGATACGCAGTATTTT. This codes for CAISDTRTSGNTDTQYF.